This entry lists 7 T cell receptor beta chains sequenced from one sample in a study of radiotherapy plus CTLA-4 blockade in lung cancer. TCRdb keeps only in-frame clones here, not all; method: immunoSEQ multiplex PCR. Of approximately 30,000 clones in the sample, 75% to 90% were seen once. Sequences were derived from peripheral blood, sampled from a patient treated with radiotherapy plus ipilimumab. The source of these receptors is a human donor with non-small cell lung cancer that progressed on radiotherapy plus ipilimumab.

This chain uses TRBV14 with TRBJ2-7; 7 nucleotides agree with TRBD1. The ends lost 0 bases at V and 5 bases at J; junction bases unmatched: 10. Per the germline V gene, CDR1 is SGHDN and CDR2 is FVKESK. CDR3 length: 16 residues. CDR3 coding DNA: TGTGCCAGCAGCCAAGATTCAAAGGGACAGCACCACGAGCAGTACTTC. It yields the protein CASSQDSKGQHHEQYF.

This clone appeared a few times. Other DNA sequences in this sample translate to the same CDR3. The chain is built from TRBV5-1 and TRBJ1-1, with 9 nucleotides matching TRBD1. Germline-derived CDR1 and CDR2 are SGHRS and YFSETQ. The CDR3 covers 14 residues. Germline trimming cut 2 bases from V and 5 bases from J; bases unmatched to any gene: 4. CDR3 sequence: CASSFGQGRTEAFF. In nucleotides, the CDR3 is TGCGCCAGCAGCTTTGGACAGGGGAGGACTGAAGCTTTCTTT.

The V call is TRBV6-1, the J call TRBJ1-5, with D uncertain. With 6 bases removed from V and 5 bases from J, the gap between germline ends came to 14 bases. Germline lookup yields CDR1 MNHNS and CDR2 SASEGT. This CDR3 has 14 residues. The chain's CDR3 is CASSTTHPDQPQHF. The CDR3 bases are TGTGCCAGCAGCACGACACATCCTGATCAGCCCCAGCATTTT.

This clone has just a few counts. The chain carries TRBV5-4 and TRBJ1-1; 7 nucleotides align to TRBD1. The germline gives CDR1 SGHNT, CDR2 YYREEE (reference sequence). Germline trimming cut 0 bases from V and 7 bases from J; bases unmatched to any gene: 9. The CDR3 loop spans 15 amino acids. CDR3: CASSLEPTGVGEAFF. CDR3 coding DNA: TGTGCCAGCAGCTTGGAGCCCACAGGGGTTGGTGAAGCTTTCTTT. Variable domain in full (rest from reference TRBV5-4 and TRBJ1-1): ETGVTQSPTHLIKTRGQQVTLRCSSQSGHNTVSWYQQALGQGPQFIFQYYREEENGRGNFPPRFSGLQFPNYSSELNVNALELDDSALYLCASSLEPTGVGEAFFGQGTRLTVV.

V is TRBV7-9 and J is TRBJ2-7; 7 positions match TRBD1. Germline assignment: CDR1 SEHNR and CDR2 FQNEAQ (reference sequence). J was trimmed by 3 bases and V by 5 bases; bases with no gene match: 7. CDR3 length equals 14 residues. CDR3 coding DNA: TGTGCCAGCAGCATACCGGGACAGAACTACGAGCAGTACTTC. It is translated as CASSIPGQNYEQYF. Full variable domain (remainder filled in from reference TRBV7-9 and TRBJ2-7): DTGVSQNPRHKITKRGQNVTFRCDPISEHNRLYWYRQTLGQGPEFLTYFQNEAQLEKSRLLSDRFSAERPKGSFSTLEIQRTEQGDSAMYLCASSIPGQNYEQYFGPGTRLTVT.

This clone was detected a few times. The genes are TRBV6-5 and TRBJ1-2; D uncertain. The CDR3 contains 13 residues. CDR1 MNHEY and CDR2 SVGAGI come from the germline V gene. V lost 6 bases and J lost 0, with 8 bases in between. The CDR3 region is CASRSGTNYGYTF. Written as DNA, the CDR3 is TGTGCCAGCAGGTCCGGGACTAACTATGGCTACACCTTC.

This clone is a singleton in its sample. This chain uses TRBV7-8 with TRBJ2-5; 9 bases are shared with TRBD1. The CDR3 runs to 17 residues. Germline V lookup: CDR1 SGHVS, CDR2 FQNEAQ. The trim removed 5 bases at V and 5 bases at J, leaving 15 bases unmatched. CDR3 nucleotide sequence: TGTGCCAGCAGCACAGCACCGGGACAGGGTGGGGCGGAGACCCAGTACTTC. Encoded protein: CASSTAPGQGGAETQYF. Full variable domain (rest looked up from reference TRBV7-8 and TRBJ2-5): GAGVSQSPRYKVAKRGQDVALRCDPISGHVSLFWYQQALGQGPEFLTYFQNEAQLDKSGLPSDRFFAERPEGSVSTLKIQRTQQEDSAVYLCASSTAPGQGGAETQYFGPGTRLLVL.